This TCR beta chain was identified in a study of T-cell memory formation after mild COVID-19. TCRalpha and TCRbeta libraries used 5'RACE with constant-segment primers and UMIs. Each CDR3 protein is one row after TCRdb ran MiXCR on the 5' RACE reads. The sample has roughly 200,000 distinct CDR3 sequences, 16% seen once; the top ten hold roughly 1.9%. Points from the study as a whole: Whether day 37 second-wave clones are SARS-CoV-2-specific was not confirmed. Mostly located in CM and EM were contracting CD4+ clones, with contracting CD8+ clones located in EMRA. Within pre-infection memory, some responding clones were found, suggesting cross-reactive memory joined.

Germline values: CDR1 ENHRY, CDR2 SYGVKD. The CDR3 covers 17 residues. Trimming left V 0 bases short and J 5 bases short, with 19 bases between. The count of this clonotype is one. Its antigen remains unidentified. The receptor comes from an adult woman who had mild COVID-19 (a few samples of this study predate the infection). Cell type and time point are not known. The V and J genes are TRBV10-3 and TRBJ2-5; maybe TRBD2 (5 bases). The sequenced sample consisted of PBMCs or a T cell subset sorted from them (not recorded which). CDR3 protein: CAISESEAPGLKETQYF. In DNA form, the CDR3 reads TGTGCCATCAGTGAGTCGGAGGCTCCCGGTTTGAAGGAGACCCAGTACTTC.